This T cell receptor beta chain was sequenced in a study of control samples from healthy donors and cancer patients. Assay used: immunoSEQ multiplex PCR; TCRdb lists only in-frame clones, some missing. The table lists 110,000 or so clones, approximately 90% of them singletons. This clonotype originated in a woman in her forties or fifties in good health. Sequencing input: blood.

CDR3 nucleotides: TGCAGTGCTAGTCTGGCTCAGAGGGCAGATACGCAGTATTTT. Residues: CSASLAQRADTQYF. This chain connects TRBV20-1 to TRBJ2-3; possibly TRBD2 for D (5 bases). The CDR3 is made up of 14 amino acids. V was trimmed by 3 bases and J by 4 bases, leaving 14 bases between them. CDR1 and CDR2 (germline): DFQATT, SNEGSKA (reference sequence).